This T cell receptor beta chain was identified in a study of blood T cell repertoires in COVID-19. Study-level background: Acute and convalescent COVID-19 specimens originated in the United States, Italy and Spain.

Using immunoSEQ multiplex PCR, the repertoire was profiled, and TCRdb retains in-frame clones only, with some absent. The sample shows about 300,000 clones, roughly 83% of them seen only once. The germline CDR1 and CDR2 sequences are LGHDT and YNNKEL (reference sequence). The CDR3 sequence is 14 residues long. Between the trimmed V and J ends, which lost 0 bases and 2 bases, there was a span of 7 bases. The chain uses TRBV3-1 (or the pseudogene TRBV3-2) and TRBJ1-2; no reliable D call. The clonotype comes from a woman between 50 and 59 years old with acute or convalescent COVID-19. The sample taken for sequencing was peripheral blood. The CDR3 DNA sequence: TGTGCCAGCAGCCAAGACAGAGGGAACTATGGCTACACCTTC. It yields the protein CASSQDRGNYGYTF.